The entry below gives a single T cell receptor (beta chain) sequence along with its context. Germline assignment: CDR1 MDHEN and CDR2 SYDVKM. The CDR3 extends over 17 amino acids. V lost 6 bases and J lost 2; bases outside the gene matches: 16. Clones were sequenced by immunoSEQ multiplex PCR, and TCRdb holds only the in-frame ones, with some missing. The sample holds more than 200,000 clones, about four fifths seen once. These data originate in a study of blood T cell repertoires in COVID-19. The J gene is TRBJ2-7, the V gene TRBV28; the match to TRBD1 covers 7 bases. Material for sequencing was PBMCs or T cells enriched from blood (not recorded which). The receptor was derived from a man in his 60s who had recovered from COVID-19. CDR3 bases: TGTGCCAGCAGCAGCGGACAGGTCTATCAGAGCGCCTACGAGCAGTACTTC. Amino acid sequence: CASSSGQVYQSAYEQYF.